This TCR beta chain was sequenced during a study of shared clonotypes between healthy human individuals. General study findings and limits: Roughly 4.6% of naive CD4 clonotypes were common to a few donors.

Concerning this clone: Antigen: not known.

CD45RO-negative CD8 cells positively selected for CCR7 made up the naive population, which excluded terminally differentiated effector memory CD45RA+ cells. This CDR3 is 16 amino acids long. Between the trimmed V and J ends, which lost 0 bases and 4 bases, there was a span of 15 bases. Per germline, CDR1 LGHNA and CDR2 YNFKEQ. Here immunoSEQ multiplex PCR was the method, and the copy in TCRdb shows in-frame clones only, minus some. Of about 2.1 million clones in the sample, 93% are singletons; the top ten hold less than 2%. The gene calls are TRBV4-2 and TRBJ1-2, with a weak D call TRBD1 (6 bases). The sequence derives from a man aged 18 to 35 in good health. Some clones in this sample may be carry-over from other donors' samples. The sample consisted of naive CD8+ T cells from PBMCs. The CDR3 reads CASSQETRTAAYGYTF. The CDR3 bases are TGTGCCAGCAGCCAAGAAACCCGGACAGCGGCCTATGGCTACACCTTC.